These 29 T cell receptor beta chains were all obtained from the same sample, sequenced in a study of blood T cell repertoires in COVID-19. Profiled with immunoSEQ multiplex PCR; TCRdb holds only in-frame clones, not every one. Of 400,000 to 450,000 clones in the sample, 80% to 90% were seen once. The source material was peripheral blood. The receptor source for this set is a man aged 18 to 30 with COVID-19, enrolled during active disease.

V and J are TRBV4-1 and TRBJ2-1; the match to TRBD2 covers 7 bases. Germline values: CDR1 MGHRA, CDR2 YSYEKL. The CDR3 is made up of 16 amino acids. With V trimmed by 1 base and J by 0 bases, 3 bases remained unmatched. Written as DNA, the CDR3 is TGCGCCAGCAGCCAAGCCCTAGCGGTCTCCTACAATGAGCAGTTCTTC. Protein sequence: CASSQALAVSYNEQFF.

This chain uses TRBV3-1 (or the pseudogene TRBV3-2) with TRBJ1-2; D is unclear. The length of the CDR3 is 11 residues. Trimming shortened V by 3 bases and J by 7 bases, and 6 bases separated the two germline ends. Looked up from germline, CDR1 is LGHDT and CDR2 is YNNKEL (reference sequence). The chain's CDR3 is CASSHSGGYTF. In DNA form, the CDR3 reads TGTGCCAGCAGCCATAGCGGTGGCTACACCTTC.

This clone was found a few times. This chain connects TRBV20-1 to TRBJ2-2, with TRBD2 as a possible D gene (6 bases). Germline lookup yields CDR1 DFQATT and CDR2 SNEGSKA (reference sequence). Trimming pared 3 bases from V and 1 base from J, leaving 12 bases between. This CDR3 is built from 15 residues. The CDR3: CSASLTRGNTGELFF. CDR3 DNA sequence: TGCAGTGCTAGTTTGACGCGGGGGAACACCGGGGAGCTGTTTTTT.

This chain connects TRBV10-1 to TRBJ1-1; 10 bases align to TRBD1. V was clipped by 7 bases and J by 4 bases; unmatched bases: 9. Germline values: CDR1 WNHNN, CDR2 SYGVQD (reference sequence). This CDR3 comprises 15 residues. CDR3 bases: TGCGCCAGCACCGCGGCGGGGACAGGGGTCACTGAAGCTTTCTTT. Protein: CASTAAGTGVTEAFF.

The V and J genes are TRBV7-9 and TRBJ2-7, with D possibly matching TRBD1 (5 bases). The CDR3 extends over 14 amino acids. The V end lost 5 bases, the J end lost 3 bases, and 14 bases lay between the germline ends. Germline assignment: CDR1 SEHNR and CDR2 FQNEAQ (reference sequence). CDR3 nucleotides: TGTGCCAGCAGCGATCCGCAGGGCTACTACGAGCAGTACTTC. Encoded protein: CASSDPQGYYEQYF.

The chain recombines TRBV5-1 with TRBJ2-5; 12 nucleotides line up with TRBD2. The CDR3 is made up of 16 amino acids. V shed 6 bases and J 4 bases; nucleotides not matched to a gene: 10. Looked up from germline, CDR1 is SGHRS and CDR2 is YFSETQ. CDR3 loop: CASKPLAGGLGETQYF. As DNA, the CDR3 is TGCGCCAGCAAACCCCTAGCGGGGGGGCTCGGAGAGACCCAGTACTTC.

The chain recombines TRBV30 with TRBJ2-1; 9 nucleotides align to TRBD2. Germline V gives CDR1 GTSNPN, CDR2 SVGIG (reference sequence). This CDR3 has 15 residues. Trimming at V came to 2 bases and at J to 4 bases, leaving 6 bases not matched to a gene. The CDR3 DNA follows: TGTGCCTGGAGTTTGACTAGCGGATCTTACAATGAGCAGTTCTTC. Translated: CAWSLTSGSYNEQFF.

The table lists this clone with a count of one. CDR3 nucleotide sequence: TGTGCCAGCAGTATCCTACAGGGGGTGATCTACGAGCAGTACTTC. This encodes CASSILQGVIYEQYF. V is TRBV6-2 or TRBV6-3 and J is TRBJ2-7, with TRBD1 matching over 8 bases. The CDR3 is 15 amino acids. CDR1 and CDR2 (germline): MNHEY, SVGEGT. Unmatched junction bases numbered 9, after V lost 5 bases and J lost 3 bases.

V and J are TRBV30 and TRBJ2-5; 14 positions agree with TRBD2. The J segment lost 5 bases and the V segment lost 7 bases, leaving 6 bases of the junction unmatched. CDR3 length: 14 residues. Germline V gene data show CDR1 as GTSNPN and CDR2 as SVGIG (reference sequence). CDR3 in amino acids: CAFYRTSGRETQYF. CDR3 DNA: TGTGCCTTCTACAGGACTAGCGGGAGGGAGACCCAGTACTTC.

V is TRBV29-1 and J is TRBJ1-2, with 8 bases fitting TRBD1. Germline V gene data show CDR1 as SQVTM and CDR2 as ANQGSEA. CDR3 length: 14 amino acids. Trimming cost V 7 bases and J 4 bases; bases outside gene matches: 11. As DNA, the CDR3 is TGCAGCGCGGGGCAGGGGGCCGTGGGCTATGGCTACACCTTC. Its translation: CSAGQGAVGYGYTF. Variable domain in full (rest from reference TRBV29-1 and TRBJ1-2): SAVISQKPSRDICQRGTSLTIQCQVDSQVTMMFWYRQQPGQSLTLIATANQGSEATYESGFVIDKFPISRPNLTFSTLTVSNMSPEDSSIYLCSAGQGAVGYGYTFGSGTRLTVV.

This clone was observed once. V is TRBV9 and J is TRBJ1-1; D may be TRBD1 (5 bases). V lost 0 bases, J lost 1 base, and 7 bases lay in between. This CDR3 comprises 14 residues. Germline-derived CDR1 and CDR2 are SGDLS and YYNGEE. The CDR3 loop reads CASSVDTGNTEAFF. CDR3 DNA: TGTGCCAGCAGCGTAGATACAGGGAACACTGAAGCTTTCTTT.

The chain combines TRBV4-1 with TRBJ1-1; 7 bases align to TRBD1. The CDR3 length is 18 residues. The ends lost 3 bases at V and 6 bases at J; junction bases unmatched: 19. CDR1 and CDR2 (germline): MGHRA, YSYEKL. CDR3 nucleotides: TGCGCCAGCAGCCACCCCACGGGCGAAATGACAGGGAAGGCTGAAGCTTTCTTT. It is translated as CASSHPTGEMTGKAEAFF.

This clone was detected only a few times. The chain uses TRBV11-3 and TRBJ2-7, with D perhaps matching TRBD1 (6 bases). The CDR3 spans 15 residues. Looked up from germline, CDR1 is SGHNT and CDR2 is YENEEA. Trimming pared 5 bases from V and 2 bases from J, leaving 16 bases between. The CDR3 DNA follows: TGTGCCAGCAGCCCTCGGGCAGGGGCCCCCTACGAGCAGTACTTC. Protein: CASSPRAGAPYEQYF.

The chain is built from TRBV12-3 or TRBV12-4 and TRBJ2-7; the match to TRBD1 covers 7 bases. Trimming removed 6 bases from V and 0 bases from J; junction bases left unmatched: 2. The CDR3 has 13 residues. The CDR3 DNA is TGTGCCAGCAGCCGGGACAGCTCCTACGAGCAGTACTTC. Its protein is CASSRDSSYEQYF.

The rearrangement uses TRBV19 and TRBJ1-6; D unclear. The CDR3 consists of 15 residues. Trimming removed 2 bases at V and 7 bases at J, with 12 bases between. Germline loops: CDR1 LNHDA, CDR2 SQIVND (reference sequence). CDR3 protein: CASSIWAGENSPLHF. In nucleotides, the CDR3 is TGTGCCAGTAGTATATGGGCAGGCGAAAATTCACCCCTCCACTTT.

The genes are TRBV2 and TRBJ1-1; the match to TRBD1 covers 9 bases. V lost 6 bases, J lost 5 bases, and 7 bases stayed unmatched. The CDR3 has 14 amino acids. In germline, CDR1 is SNHLY, CDR2 FYNNEI. CDR3: CASREDRGGTEAFF. The CDR3 bases are TGTGCCAGCAGGGAGGACAGGGGTGGGACTGAAGCTTTCTTT.

The chain joins TRBV2 to TRBJ2-5; D not resolved. Germline loops: CDR1 SNHLY, CDR2 FYNNEI. Trimming shortened V by 1 base and J by 5 bases, and 8 bases separated the two germline ends. This CDR3 spans 13 amino acids. The CDR3 reads CASSEEPLETQYF. CDR3 sequence (DNA): TGTGCCAGCAGTGAAGAGCCGTTGGAGACCCAGTACTTC.

This clone showed up just a few times. This chain connects TRBV29-1 to TRBJ1-1; D gene ambiguous. The CDR3 consists of 12 residues. The V end lost 4 bases, the J end lost 3 bases, and 9 bases lay between the germline ends. Germline V lookup: CDR1 SQVTM, CDR2 ANQGSEA. The CDR3 DNA sequence: TGCAGCGTTGGAAACGGGGACACTGAAGCTTTCTTT. It is translated as CSVGNGDTEAFF.

The V gene is TRBV5-1, the J gene TRBJ1-5, with 11 bases identical to TRBD1. Looked up from germline, CDR1 is SGHRS and CDR2 is YFSETQ. The CDR3 is 15 residues long. V lost 4 bases and J lost 5; bases outside the gene matches: 5. Here the CDR3 reads CASSPRTGGDQPQHF. The CDR3 bases are TGCGCCAGCAGCCCCCGGACAGGGGGCGATCAGCCCCAGCATTTT.

The rearrangement joins TRBV10-1 to TRBJ2-3; 9 nucleotides match TRBD2. With 7 bases clipped from V and 0 bases from J, the junction kept 8 bases outside the gene matches. Germline CDR1 WNHNN, CDR2 SYGVQD (reference sequence). CDR3 length equals 16 residues. In nucleotides, the CDR3 is TGCGCCAGCACCGCCGGGCGGGGGGGAAGCACAGATACGCAGTATTTT. This translates into CASTAGRGGSTDTQYF.

This clone was observed a few times. This specimen includes other DNA sequences encoding the same CDR3. This sequence joins TRBV11-2 and TRBJ2-7; no firm D call. The CDR3 extends over 11 amino acids. Trimming left V 1 base short and J 7 bases short, with 5 bases between. Germline V gene data show CDR1 as SGHAT and CDR2 as FQNNGV. CDR3 in amino acids: CASSLVLEQYF. The DNA for the CDR3 is TGTGCCAGCAGCTTAGTATTAGAGCAGTACTTC. The complete variable domain, with remaining parts taken from reference TRBV11-2 and TRBJ2-7, reads EAGVAQSPRYKIIEKRQSVAFWCNPISGHATLYWYQQILGQGPKLLIQFQNNGVVDDSQLPKDRFSAERLKGVDSTLKIQPAKLEDSAVYLCASSLVLEQYFGPGTRLTVT.

The genes are TRBV7-9 and TRBJ2-3, with TRBD2 matching 8 bases. The CDR3 extends over 16 amino acids. The germline V gene encodes CDR1 SEHNR and CDR2 FQNEAQ (reference sequence). V was pared by 5 bases and J by 6 bases, with 13 bases of the junction left unmatched. The CDR3 DNA is TGTGCCAGCAGCCCGACGGCCAGCGGGAGAGCCGATACGCAGTATTTT. Amino acids: CASSPTASGRADTQYF.

The rearrangement uses TRBV11-1 and TRBJ2-6, with D possibly being TRBD1 (6 bases). Trimming stripped 5 bases from V and 2 bases from J, with 10 bases between. Germline CDR1 and CDR2: SGHAT and FQDESV (reference sequence). The CDR3 loop spans 15 amino acids. CDR3 sequence: CASSLQGTGANVLTF. CDR3 coding DNA: TGTGCCAGCAGCCTACAGGGTACTGGGGCCAACGTCCTGACTTTC.

The V gene is TRBV9, the J gene TRBJ1-4; 7 nucleotides line up with TRBD1. Trimming cost V 4 bases and J 7 bases; bases outside gene matches: 10. Germline V gene sequence: CDR1 SGDLS, CDR2 YYNGEE. CDR3 size: 15 residues. CDR3 coding DNA: TGTGCCAGCAGCCCGGAGGAAGGGGGCGGTGAAAAACTGTTTTTT. It specifies CASSPEEGGGEKLFF. Looking up the rest from reference TRBV9 and TRBJ1-4 gives the full variable domain: DSGVTQTPKHLITATGQRVTLRCSPRSGDLSVYWYQQSLDQGLQFLIQYYNGEERAKGNILERFSAQQFPDLHSELNLSSLELGDSALYFCASSPEEGGGEKLFFGSGTQLSVL.

This clone was seen once. The V call is TRBV5-5, the J call TRBJ1-1, with D uncertain. The CDR3 length is 13 residues. Trimming took off 3 bases at V and 5 bases at J, with 11 bases between the two ends. Germline CDR1 is SGHKS and CDR2 is YYEKEE (reference sequence). The CDR3 coding sequence is TGTGCCAGCAGCTCGCCCGGGTGGACTGAAGCTTTCTTT. Translating gives CASSSPGWTEAFF.

This chain uses TRBV3-1 (or the pseudogene TRBV3-2) with TRBJ1-5; D unclear. This CDR3 region has 14 residues. Germline CDR1 and CDR2: LGHDT and YNNKEL (reference sequence). Trimming left V 0 bases short and J 5 bases short, with 8 bases between. Here the CDR3 reads CASSQDTDYQPQHF. The CDR3 bases are TGTGCCAGCAGCCAAGACACAGATTATCAGCCCCAGCATTTT.

Note on this clone: Other DNA sequences in this sample translate to the same CDR3. The genes are TRBV5-1 and TRBJ1-5, with D possibly TRBD1 on 5 matching bases. The CDR3 sequence is 16 residues long. CDR1 and CDR2 from the germline V gene are SGHRS and YFSETQ. V was clipped by 4 bases and J by 1 base, with 15 bases between them. The CDR3 loop is CASSPGGGLSNQPQHF. The CDR3 DNA sequence: TGCGCCAGCAGCCCGGGGGGGGGTCTGAGCAATCAGCCCCAGCATTTT.

The chain is built from TRBV5-1 and TRBJ2-2; 10 bases are a match to TRBD2. With 4 bases clipped from V and 5 bases from J, the junction kept 11 bases outside the gene matches. Germline V gene lookup returns CDR1 SGHRS and CDR2 YFSETQ. This CDR3 has 17 amino acids. CDR3 protein: CASSPYSGGPGTGELFF. In nucleotides, the CDR3 is TGCGCCAGCAGCCCCTATAGCGGGGGGCCGGGAACCGGGGAGCTGTTTTTT.

The chain couples TRBV11-3 to TRBJ2-7; no reliable D call. This CDR3 is 15 amino acids long. V was clipped by 3 bases and J by 0 bases, with 12 bases between them. In germline, CDR1 is SGHNT, CDR2 YENEEA. In DNA, the CDR3 is TGTGCCAGCAGCTTTAGGAACAGAAACTCCTACGAGCAGTACTTC. Its protein product is CASSFRNRNSYEQYF.